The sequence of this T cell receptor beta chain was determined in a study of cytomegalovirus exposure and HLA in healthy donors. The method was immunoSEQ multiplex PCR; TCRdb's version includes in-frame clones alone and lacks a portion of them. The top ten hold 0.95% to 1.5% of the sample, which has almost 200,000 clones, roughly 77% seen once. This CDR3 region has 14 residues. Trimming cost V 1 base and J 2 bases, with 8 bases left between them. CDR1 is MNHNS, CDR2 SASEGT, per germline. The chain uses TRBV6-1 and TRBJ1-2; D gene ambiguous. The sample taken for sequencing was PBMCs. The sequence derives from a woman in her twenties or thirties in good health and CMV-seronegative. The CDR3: CASSEGYSNYGYTF. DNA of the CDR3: TGTGCCAGCAGTGAAGGGTACAGCAACTATGGCTACACCTTC.